The T cell receptor beta chain described here comes from a study of T-cell reconstitution after alpha-beta-depleted transplantation in children. The study, taken as a whole, reports: Hyperexpanded clones declined; after one year, newly produced T cells mostly supplied diversity.

As it was prepared, the TCRbeta library received unique molecular identifiers. From the PCR reads, TCRdb called clonotypes with MiXCR, one entry per CDR3 protein. The sample holds about 980,000 distinct CDR3 sequences, about 29% seen once. J gave up 3 bases and V 4 bases, and 12 bases lay outside the gene matches. In germline, CDR1 is SGHRS, CDR2 YFSETQ. The CDR3 is 16 residues long. This clonotype was recorded a few times. The antigen remains unidentified. The sequence was obtained from a boy under two years old who had a stem cell transplant for SCID, so the T cells may come from the graft donor. The V and J genes are TRBV5-1 and TRBJ1-1, with 7 bases aligning to TRBD1. The specimen comprised PBMCs, mostly from graft donor cells, sampled 360 days after TCRalphabeta/CD19-depleted stem cell transplant. Here the CDR3 DNA reads TGCGCCAGCAGCCTGGGACAGTTTGCTAAGGACACTGAAGCTTTCTTT. Protein: CASSLGQFAKDTEAFF.